The present entry profiles one T cell receptor (beta chain) with its context. In this sample, this clonotype turned up many times. It lacks a known antigen. Base qualities are not recorded, but no much larger clone differs from it by a single base. V and J are trimmed by 5 bases and 5 bases, and the gene matches miss 12 bases of the junction. The CDR3 starts with the cysteine, ends with the phenylalanine, and has 16 residues. Just CDR3 DNA is preserved here, 48 bases in frame from base 1. As encoded in the germline V gene (reference sequence), CDR1 is MNHEY while CDR2 is SMNVEV. This specimen's treatment or condition label, per the study, means: allogeneic hematopoietic cell transplantation with graft depleted of TCRalphabeta T cells and CD19 B cells. Transplant recipients were children who received TCRalphabeta/CD19-depleted allogeneic hematopoietic cell grafts. This sample stems from a study of T-cell reconstitution after alpha-beta-depleted transplantation in children (dated by TCRdb to the mid-2010s). In terms of the full investigation: Using TCR repertoire profiling, the study followed T-cell immune reconstitution in a quantitative way in children after TCRalphabeta/CD19-depleted allogeneic hematopoietic cell transplantation. Broader findings and caveats from the paper: Over subsequent months, a decline in hyperexpanded clone frequencies was noted, and after one year, T-cell counts and TCRbeta diversity were mostly ascribed to newly produced T cells. The apparently early alphabetaT-cell count recovery about two months after transplant was reportedly dependent on only several hundred rapidly expanded clones derived from non-depleted graft cells. In some patients, high TCRbeta diversity at day 60 was attributed to recipient T cells and intrathymic progenitors that had survived conditioning.

Libraries came from PCR. The data were produced on an Illumina HiSeq 2500. TCR libraries were prepared with molecular barcoding, using unique molecular identifiers to normalize TCRbeta repertoire quantification. Through fastp at Q25 and MiXCR, TCRdb rebuilt clones from the public reads, retaining in-frame beta chains. Entries are consolidated by CDR3 protein sequence, retaining the most common genes and DNA. The sample has almost 500,000 distinct CDR3 sequences on record, more than 9% of them singletons. The top ten clonotypes cover just over 2% of the sample. The V and J segments used are TRBV27 and TRBJ1-2; 9 bases in the junction line up with TRBD1. This clonotype originated in a child under 10 years old with inherited bone marrow failure, due to receive a stem cell transplant. The sample in question was PBMCs, obtained before TCRalphabeta/CD19-depleted stem cell transplant. The DNA reads TGTGCCAGCAGTCCAGGACAGGGGACCCCTTTTTATGGCTACACCTTC. This translates into CASSPGQGTPFYGYTF.